This is a list of T cell receptor beta chains from one sample in a study of blood T cell repertoires in COVID-19. Profiled with immunoSEQ multiplex PCR; TCRdb holds only in-frame clones, not every one. The sample lists roughly 240,000 clones; about 80% were seen once. The specimen sequenced was peripheral blood. All receptors derive from a woman at least 80 years old with acute or convalescent COVID-19. The CDR3 runs from the conserved cysteine through the conserved F or W. D genes are given only for firm matches. A row's size may be missing; if present it is once, few, many or a size class.

>TRBJ2-3|TRBD2|16|TRBV29-1|.
CSVTPGTSGIRDTQYF
TGCAGCGTTACCCCTGGGACTAGCGGGATTAGAGATACGCAGTATTTT
>TRBJ1-2|.|14|TRBV27|.
CASSFGGQMNGYTF
TGTGCCAGCAGTTTCGGGGGGCAGATGAACGGCTACACCTTC
>TRBJ2-7|TRBD2|15|TRBV28|once
CASSRTSGKAYEQYF
TGTGCCAGCAGCAGGACTAGCGGGAAAGCCTACGAGCAGTACTTC
>TRBJ1-3|.|15|TRBV7-2|once
CASSPAGGTGNTIYF
TGTGCCAGCAGCCCCGCCGGAGGGACTGGAAACACCATATATTTT
>TRBJ1-2|TRBD1|13|TRBV29-1|.
CSVLRGRRYGYTF
TGCAGCGTTCTCAGGGGGCGCCGGTATGGCTACACCTTC
>TRBJ2-1|TRBD2|18|TRBV4-2|.
CASSQDPQGAGEYNEQFF
TGTGCCAGCAGCCAAGATCCCCAAGGGGCGGGAGAGTACAATGAGCAGTTCTTC
>TRBJ2-1|TRBD1|15|TRBV9|.
CASSVGDSNYNEQFF
TGTGCCAGCAGCGTAGGGGACAGTAACTACAATGAGCAGTTCTTC
>TRBJ2-1|.|15|TRBV9|.
CASSTGQGSYNEQFF
TGTGCCAGCAGCACCGGCCAGGGCTCCTACAATGAGCAGTTCTTC
>TRBJ2-1|.|15|TRBV5-8|.
CASSPQPGRHNEQFF
TGTGCCAGCAGCCCCCAGCCAGGGAGGCACAATGAGCAGTTCTTC
>TRBJ2-4|.|17|TRBV28|.
CASSPPTAVGAKNIQYF
TGTGCCAGCAGCCCCCCGACAGCTGTCGGAGCCAAAAACATTCAGTACTTC